The sequence of this T cell receptor beta chain was determined in a study of a mutant IDH1 vaccine in newly diagnosed glioma. Generated by immunoSEQ multiplex PCR, the TCRdb table keeps only in-frame clones and is missing some. The table lists about 65,000 clones, around 84% of them singletons. This clone is termed medium-sized (0.01 to 0.1%). Its antigen remains unknown. The sample holds other DNA sequences that translate to the same CDR3. Time point: week 23, last vaccination. Doses comprised 300 ug of mutant IDH1 20-mer peptide each, plus topical imiquimod. This TCR came from a man younger than 40 with glioma. Sequencing was performed on PBMCs, taken from a glioma patient whose treatment included an IDH1 peptide vaccine.

The CDR3 spells CASSDTSGGADTQYF. The CDR3, as DNA: TGTGCCAGCAGTGACACTAGCGGGGGGGCAGATACGCAGTATTTT. J is TRBJ2-3 and V is TRBV6-4; TRBD2 matches 13 bases. The CDR3 covers 15 residues. Germline trimming cut 2 bases from V and 4 bases from J; bases unmatched to any gene: 0. Looked up from germline, CDR1 is MRHNA and CDR2 is SNTAGT.